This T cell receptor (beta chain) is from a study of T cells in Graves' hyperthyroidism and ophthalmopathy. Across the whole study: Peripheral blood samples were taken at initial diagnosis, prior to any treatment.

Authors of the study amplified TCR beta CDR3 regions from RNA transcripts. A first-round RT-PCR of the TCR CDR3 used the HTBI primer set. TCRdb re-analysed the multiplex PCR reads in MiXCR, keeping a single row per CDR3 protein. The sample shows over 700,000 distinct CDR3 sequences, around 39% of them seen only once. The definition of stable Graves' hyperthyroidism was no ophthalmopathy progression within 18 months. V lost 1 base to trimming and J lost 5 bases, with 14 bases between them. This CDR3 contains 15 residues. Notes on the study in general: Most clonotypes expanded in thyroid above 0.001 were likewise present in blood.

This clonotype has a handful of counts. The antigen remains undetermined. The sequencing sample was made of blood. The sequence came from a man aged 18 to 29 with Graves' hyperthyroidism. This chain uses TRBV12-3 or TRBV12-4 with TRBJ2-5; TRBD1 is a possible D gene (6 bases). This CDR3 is CASSLGGQLLETQYF. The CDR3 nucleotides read TGTGCCAGCAGTTTAGGCGGACAGTTACTGGAGACCCAGTACTTC.